This TCR beta chain was captured in a study of PD-L1 blockade in urothelial cancer. The overall study: Patients with male sex and bladder-origin urothelial cancer accounted for most of the roughly 30 enrolled. Previous chemotherapy exposure amounted to 0 to 3 regimens for patients. Blood samples had a median of around 150,000 T cells.

This clone was detected only a few times. PCRs each included synthetic TCR analog templates spiked in. Generated by immunoSEQ multiplex PCR, the TCRdb table keeps only in-frame clones and is missing some. Of under 150,000 clones listed, roughly 91% were seen once; the top ten hold 1.5% to 2%. CDR1 and CDR2 (germline): MNHEY, SVGAGI. J gave up 5 bases and V 2 bases, and 7 bases lay outside the gene matches. The CDR3 is 15 residues long. Time point indicated: peripheral blood 6 weeks after treatment start. The specimen was PBMCs, collected around atezolizumab (anti-PD-L1) treatment. This TCR was recovered from a man aged 55-75 years with urothelial cancer. This chain links TRBV6-5 with TRBJ2-5; 8 nucleotides align to TRBD2. The CDR3 spells CASSYGGGQQETQYF. CDR3 coding DNA: TGTGCCAGCAGTTACGGCGGGGGGCAGCAGGAGACCCAGTACTTC.